This TCR beta chain appears in the sequencing data of a study of identical twins. The study, taken as a whole, reports: Donors were not followed over many years; analysis was cross-sectional.

This clonotype was counted only a few times. Its cognate antigen is unknown. TCRdb itself ran the 5' RACE reads through MiXCR, one entry per CDR3 protein. Here the sample spans hundreds of thousands of distinct CDR3 sequences, over 9% being singletons. Every donor was a healthy Caucasian. Germline CDR1 ENHRY, CDR2 SYGVKD. Trimming removed 1 base at V and 1 base at J, with 11 bases between. This CDR3 region has 16 residues. The same sample was also studied in work on yellow fever vaccine responses in identical twins.

The sequencing input was CD8+ T cells sorted from blood. This chain joins TRBV10-3 and TRBJ1-3; D remains ambiguous. This sequence was found in a woman aged 18-29 years in good health. The DNA of the CDR3 is TGTGCCATCAGTGAGTATGGAGAGAAGTCTGGAAACACCATATATTTT. Amino acid sequence: CAISEYGEKSGNTIYF.